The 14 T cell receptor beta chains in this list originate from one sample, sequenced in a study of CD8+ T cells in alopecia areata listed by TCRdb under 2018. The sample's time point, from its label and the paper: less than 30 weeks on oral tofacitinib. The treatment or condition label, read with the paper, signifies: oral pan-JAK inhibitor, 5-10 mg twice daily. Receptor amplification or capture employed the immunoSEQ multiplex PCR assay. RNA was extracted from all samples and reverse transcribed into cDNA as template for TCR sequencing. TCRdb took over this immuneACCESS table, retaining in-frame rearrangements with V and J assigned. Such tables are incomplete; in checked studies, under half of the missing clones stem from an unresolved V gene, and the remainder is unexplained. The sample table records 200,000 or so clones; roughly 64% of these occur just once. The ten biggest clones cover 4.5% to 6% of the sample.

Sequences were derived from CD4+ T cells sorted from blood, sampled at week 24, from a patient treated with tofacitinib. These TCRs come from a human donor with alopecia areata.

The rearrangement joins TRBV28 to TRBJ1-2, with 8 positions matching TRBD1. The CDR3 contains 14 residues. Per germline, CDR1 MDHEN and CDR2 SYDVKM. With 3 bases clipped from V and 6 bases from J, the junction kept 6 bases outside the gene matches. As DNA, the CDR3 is TGTGCCAGCAGTTTCGGGGCAGGGGGCGATGGCTACACCTTC. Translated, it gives CASSFGAGGDGYTF.

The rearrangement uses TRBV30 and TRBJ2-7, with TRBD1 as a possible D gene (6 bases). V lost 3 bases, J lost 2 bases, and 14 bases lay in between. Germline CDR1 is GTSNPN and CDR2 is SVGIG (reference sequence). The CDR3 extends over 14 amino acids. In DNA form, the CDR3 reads TGTGCCTGGAGGGTACAGGGTCGCGCCTACGAGCAGTACTTC. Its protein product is CAWRVQGRAYEQYF.

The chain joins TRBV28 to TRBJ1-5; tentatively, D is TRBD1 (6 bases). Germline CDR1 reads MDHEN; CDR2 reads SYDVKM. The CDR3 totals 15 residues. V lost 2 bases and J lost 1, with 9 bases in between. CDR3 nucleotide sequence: TGTGCCAGCAGTTTAACAGGGTGGAGCAATCAGCCCCAGCATTTT. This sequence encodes CASSLTGWSNQPQHF.

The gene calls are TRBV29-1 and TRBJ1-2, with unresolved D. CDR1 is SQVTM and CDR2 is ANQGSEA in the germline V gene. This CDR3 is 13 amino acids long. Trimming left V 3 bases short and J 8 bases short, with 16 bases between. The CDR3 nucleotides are TGCAGCGTTGAGTCCGGGAGGGAGAGGGGCTACACCTTC. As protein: CSVESGRERGYTF.

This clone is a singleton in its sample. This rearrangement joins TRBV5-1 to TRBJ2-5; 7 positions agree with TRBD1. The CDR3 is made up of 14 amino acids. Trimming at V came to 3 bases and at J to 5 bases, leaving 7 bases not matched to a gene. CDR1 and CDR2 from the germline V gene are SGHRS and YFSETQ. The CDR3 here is CASSYRDSPETQYF. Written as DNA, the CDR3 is TGCGCCAGCAGCTACCGGGACAGCCCGGAGACCCAGTACTTC.

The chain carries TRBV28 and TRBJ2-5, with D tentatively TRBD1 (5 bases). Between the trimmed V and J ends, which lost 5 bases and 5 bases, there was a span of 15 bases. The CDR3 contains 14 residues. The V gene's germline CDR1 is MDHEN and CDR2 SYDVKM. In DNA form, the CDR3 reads TGTGCCAGCAGTCTCAGGGTCTTAACGGAGACCCAGTACTTC. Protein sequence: CASSLRVLTETQYF.

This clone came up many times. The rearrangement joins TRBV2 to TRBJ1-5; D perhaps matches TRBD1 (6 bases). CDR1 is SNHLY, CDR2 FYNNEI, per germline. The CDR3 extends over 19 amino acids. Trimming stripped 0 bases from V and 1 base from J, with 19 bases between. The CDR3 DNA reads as TGTGCCAGCAGTGAAGCTGGCAGGGGTGGAGTCCGGAGCAATCAGCCCCAGCATTTT. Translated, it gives CASSEAGRGGVRSNQPQHF. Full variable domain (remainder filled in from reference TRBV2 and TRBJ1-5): EPEVTQTPSHQVTQMGQEVILRCVPISNHLYFYWYRQILGQKVEFLVSFYNNEISEKSEIFDDQFSVERPDGSNFTLKIRSTKLEDSAMYFCASSEAGRGGVRSNQPQHFGDGTRLSIL.

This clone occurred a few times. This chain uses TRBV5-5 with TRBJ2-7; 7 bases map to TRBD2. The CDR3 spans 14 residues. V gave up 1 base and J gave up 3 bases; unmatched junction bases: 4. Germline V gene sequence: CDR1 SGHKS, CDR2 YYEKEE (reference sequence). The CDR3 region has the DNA TGTGCCAGCAGCTTGATGGGCGGGGGCTACGAGCAGTACTTC. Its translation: CASSLMGGGYEQYF. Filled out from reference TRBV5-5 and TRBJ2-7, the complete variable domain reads DAGVTQSPTHLIKTRGQQVTLRCSPISGHKSVSWYQQVLGQGPQFIFQYYEKEERGRGNFPDRFSARQFPNYSSELNVNALLLGDSALYLCASSLMGGGYEQYFGPGTRLTVT.

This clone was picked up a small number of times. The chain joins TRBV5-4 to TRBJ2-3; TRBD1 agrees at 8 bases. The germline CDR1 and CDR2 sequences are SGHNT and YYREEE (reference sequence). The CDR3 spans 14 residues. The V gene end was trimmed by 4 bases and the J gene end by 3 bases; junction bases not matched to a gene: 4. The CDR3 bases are TGTGCCAGCAGCCAGGGGGCCCGGACAGATACGCAGTATTTT. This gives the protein CASSQGARTDTQYF.

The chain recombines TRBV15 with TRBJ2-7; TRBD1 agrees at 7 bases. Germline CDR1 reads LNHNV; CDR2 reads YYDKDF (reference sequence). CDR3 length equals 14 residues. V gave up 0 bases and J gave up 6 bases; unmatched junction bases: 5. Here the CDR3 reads CATSRDRQGAEQYF. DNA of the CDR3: TGTGCCACCAGCAGAGACCGACAGGGAGCCGAGCAGTACTTC.

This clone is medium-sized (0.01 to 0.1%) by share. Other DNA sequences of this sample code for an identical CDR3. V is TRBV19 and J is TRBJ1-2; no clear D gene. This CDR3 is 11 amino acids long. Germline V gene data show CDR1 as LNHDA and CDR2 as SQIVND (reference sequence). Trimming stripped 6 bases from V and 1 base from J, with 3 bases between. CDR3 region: CASRDNYGYTF. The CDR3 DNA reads TGTGCCAGTAGAGATAACTATGGCTACACCTTC.

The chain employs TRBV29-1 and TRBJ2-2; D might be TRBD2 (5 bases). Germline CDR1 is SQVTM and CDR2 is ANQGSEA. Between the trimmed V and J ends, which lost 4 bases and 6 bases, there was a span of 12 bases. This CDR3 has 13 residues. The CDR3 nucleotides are TGCAGCGTTGTCGGGAAAGAAGCCGGGGAGCTGTTTTTT. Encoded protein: CSVVGKEAGELFF.

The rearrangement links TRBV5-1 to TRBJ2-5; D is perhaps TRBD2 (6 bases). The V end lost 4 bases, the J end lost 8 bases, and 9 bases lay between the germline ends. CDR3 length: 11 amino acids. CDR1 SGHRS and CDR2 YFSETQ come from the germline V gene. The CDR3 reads CASSRGETQYF. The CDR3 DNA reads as TGCGCCAGCAGCCGCGGGGAAACCCAGTACTTC.

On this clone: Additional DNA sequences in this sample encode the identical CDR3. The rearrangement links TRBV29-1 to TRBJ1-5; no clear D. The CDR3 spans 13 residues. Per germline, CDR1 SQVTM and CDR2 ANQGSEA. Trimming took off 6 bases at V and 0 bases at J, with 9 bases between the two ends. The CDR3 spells CSVEENSNQPQHF. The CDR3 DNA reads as TGCAGCGTCGAGGAGAATAGCAATCAGCCCCAGCATTTT. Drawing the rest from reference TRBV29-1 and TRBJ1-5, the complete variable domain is SAVISQKPSRDICQRGTSLTIQCQVDSQVTMMFWYRQQPGQSLTLIATANQGSEATYESGFVIDKFPISRPNLTFSTLTVSNMSPEDSSIYLCSVEENSNQPQHFGDGTRLSIL.